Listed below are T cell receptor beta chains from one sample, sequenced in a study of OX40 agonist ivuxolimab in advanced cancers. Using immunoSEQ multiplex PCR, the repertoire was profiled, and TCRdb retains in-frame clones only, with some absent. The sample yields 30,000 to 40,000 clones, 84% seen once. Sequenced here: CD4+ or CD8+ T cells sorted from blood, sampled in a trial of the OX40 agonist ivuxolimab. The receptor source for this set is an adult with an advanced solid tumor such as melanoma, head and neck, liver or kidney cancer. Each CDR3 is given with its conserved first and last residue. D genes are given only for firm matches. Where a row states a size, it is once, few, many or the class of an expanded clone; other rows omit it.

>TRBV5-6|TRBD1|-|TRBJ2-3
CASSLELSQGYPDTQYF
TGTGCCAGCAGCTTAGAATTATCACAGGGGTACCCAGATACGCAGTATTTT
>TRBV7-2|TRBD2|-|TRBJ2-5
CASSWGTSAETQYF
TGTGCCAGCAGCTGGGGGACTAGCGCCGAGACCCAGTACTTC
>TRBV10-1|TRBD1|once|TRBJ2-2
CASRQGVTGELFF
TGCGCCAGCAGACAGGGGGTCACCGGGGAGCTGTTTTTT
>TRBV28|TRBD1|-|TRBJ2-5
CASRPPGTGVETQYF
TGTGCCAGCAGACCCCCGGGGACAGGGGTAGAGACCCAGTACTTC
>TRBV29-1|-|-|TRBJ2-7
CSVDGSLGEQYF
TGCAGCGTTGACGGTAGTCTTGGCGAGCAGTACTTC
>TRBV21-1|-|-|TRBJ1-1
CASSKGVPRDMNTEAFF
TGTGCCAGCAGCAAAGGGGTCCCCAGGGATATGAACACTGAAGCTTTCTTT
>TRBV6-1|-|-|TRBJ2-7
CASSEIRVDGQYF
TGTGCCAGCAGTGAAATCAGGGTTGATGGGCAGTACTTC
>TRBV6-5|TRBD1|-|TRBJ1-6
CASSSVHDRGRSPLHF
TGTGCCAGCAGTTCGGTCCATGACAGGGGACGATCACCCCTCCACTTT
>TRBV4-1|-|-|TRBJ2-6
CASSQAPVSGANVLTF
TGCGCCAGCAGCCAAGCCCCGGTCTCTGGGGCCAACGTCCTGACTTTC
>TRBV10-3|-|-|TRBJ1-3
CAINAGSGNTIYF
TGTGCCATCAATGCGGGCTCTGGAAACACCATATATTTT
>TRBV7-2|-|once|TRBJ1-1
CASSLGSSTEAFF
TGTGCCAGCAGTTTGGGGTCCAGCACTGAAGCTTTCTTT
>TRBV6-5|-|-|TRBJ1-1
CASSRGLQDTEAFF
TGTGCCAGCAGTCGGGGATTGCAGGACACTGAAGCTTTCTTT
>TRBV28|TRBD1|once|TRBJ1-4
CATRGLVVEKLFF
TGTGCCACCAGGGGGCTCGTTGTTGAAAAACTGTTTTTT
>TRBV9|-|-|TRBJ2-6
CASSVGTPGANVLTF
TGTGCCAGCAGCGTAGGGACACCTGGGGCCAACGTCCTGACTTTC
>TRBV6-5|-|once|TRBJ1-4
CASRRGWTNEKLFF
TGTGCCAGCCGACGGGGATGGACTAATGAAAAACTGTTTTTT
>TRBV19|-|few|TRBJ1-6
CASTDSRNSPLHF
TGTGCCAGTACGGACAGCCGGAATTCACCCCTCCACTTT
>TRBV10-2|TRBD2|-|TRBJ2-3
CASRSGAGGLQNTQYF
TGCGCCAGCAGGTCGGGCGCCGGGGGGTTGCAGAATACGCAGTATTTT
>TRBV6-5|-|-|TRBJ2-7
CASSRTGRTVQYF
TGTGCCAGCAGTCGAACAGGGAGGACAGTGCAGTACTTC
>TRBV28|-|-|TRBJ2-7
CASSLTRGRPYEQYF
TGTGCCAGCAGTTTGACCAGGGGTCGTCCCTACGAGCAGTACTTC
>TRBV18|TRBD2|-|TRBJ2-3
CASSTRTSGDTDTQYF
TGTGCCAGCTCTACTCGTACTAGCGGGGACACAGATACGCAGTATTTT
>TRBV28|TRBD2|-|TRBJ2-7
CACSGIYEQYF
TGTGCCTGTAGCGGGATTTACGAGCAGTACTTC
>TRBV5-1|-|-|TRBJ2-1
CASSLAGESYNEQFF
TGCGCCAGCAGCTTGGCTGGTGAATCCTACAATGAGCAGTTCTTC
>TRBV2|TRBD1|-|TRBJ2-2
CASRARDRENGELFF
TGTGCCAGCAGAGCGAGGGACAGGGAAAACGGGGAGCTGTTTTTT
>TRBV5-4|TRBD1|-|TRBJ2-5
CASSYTGVEETQYF
TGTGCCAGCAGCTACACAGGGGTAGAAGAGACCCAGTACTTC
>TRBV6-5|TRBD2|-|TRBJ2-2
CASSWGGDTGELFF
TGTGCCAGCAGTTGGGGAGGGGACACCGGGGAGCTGTTTTTT
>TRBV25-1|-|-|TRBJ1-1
CASSGLTGNTEAFF
TGTGCCAGCAGTGGGTTGACAGGGAACACTGAAGCTTTCTTT
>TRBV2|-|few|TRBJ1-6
CASDPRHGVGSPLHF
TGTGCCAGCGACCCCCGACACGGGGTAGGTTCACCCCTCCACTTT
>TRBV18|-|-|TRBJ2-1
CASSGTVRTLNEQFF
TGTGCCAGCTCAGGGACCGTCCGCACCCTCAATGAGCAGTTCTTC